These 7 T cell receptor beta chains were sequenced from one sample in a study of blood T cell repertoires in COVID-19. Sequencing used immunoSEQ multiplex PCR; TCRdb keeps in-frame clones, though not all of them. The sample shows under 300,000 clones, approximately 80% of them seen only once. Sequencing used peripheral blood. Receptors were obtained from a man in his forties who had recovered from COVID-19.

The CDR3 DNA follows: TGTGCCAGCAGCCTCAGGGGTCACGAGCAGTTCTTC. It specifies CASSLRGHEQFF. The J gene is TRBJ2-1, the V gene TRBV11-3; tentative D call: TRBD1 (6 bases). Germline V gene data show CDR1 as SGHNT and CDR2 as YENEEA. The V and J ends lost 5 bases and 10 bases respectively, with 12 bases between them. The CDR3 has 12 amino acids.

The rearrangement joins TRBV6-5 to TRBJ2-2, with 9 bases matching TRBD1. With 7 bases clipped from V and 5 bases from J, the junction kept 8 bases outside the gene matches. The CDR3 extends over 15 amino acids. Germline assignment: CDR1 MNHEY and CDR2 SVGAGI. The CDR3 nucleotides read TGTGCCAGCATGACGGGACAGGGAAGTACCGGGGAGCTGTTTTTT. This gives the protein CASMTGQGSTGELFF.

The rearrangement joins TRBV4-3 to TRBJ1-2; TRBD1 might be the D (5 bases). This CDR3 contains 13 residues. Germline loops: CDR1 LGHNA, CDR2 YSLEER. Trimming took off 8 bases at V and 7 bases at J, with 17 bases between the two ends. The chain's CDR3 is CASGGRGGFGYTF. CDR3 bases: TGCGCCAGCGGCGGGCGGGGGGGATTTGGCTACACCTTC.

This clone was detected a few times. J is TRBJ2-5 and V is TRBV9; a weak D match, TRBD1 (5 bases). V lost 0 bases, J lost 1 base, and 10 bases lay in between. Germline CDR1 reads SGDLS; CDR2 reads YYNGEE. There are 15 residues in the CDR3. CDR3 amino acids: CASSVGLGVQETQYF. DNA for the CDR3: TGTGCCAGCAGCGTAGGGTTAGGGGTCCAAGAGACCCAGTACTTC.

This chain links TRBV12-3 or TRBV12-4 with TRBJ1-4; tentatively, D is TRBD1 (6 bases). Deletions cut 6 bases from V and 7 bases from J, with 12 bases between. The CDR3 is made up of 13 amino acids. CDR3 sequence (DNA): TGTGCCAGCAGCCAGGGGATTGGTGAAAAACTGTTTTTT. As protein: CASSQGIGEKLFF.

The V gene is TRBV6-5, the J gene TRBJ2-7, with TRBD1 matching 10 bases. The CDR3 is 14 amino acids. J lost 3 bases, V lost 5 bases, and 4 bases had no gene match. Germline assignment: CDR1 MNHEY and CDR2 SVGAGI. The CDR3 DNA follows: TGTGCCAGCAGTAGCCGGGACAGGGGCTACGAGCAGTACTTC. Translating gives CASSSRDRGYEQYF.

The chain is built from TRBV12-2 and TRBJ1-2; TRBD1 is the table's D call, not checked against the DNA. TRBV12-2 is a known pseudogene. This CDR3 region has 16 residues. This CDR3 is CASRPRPGQLNYGYTF. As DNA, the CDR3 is TGTGCAAGTCGCCCGAGACCGGGACAGTTGAACTATGGCTACACCTTC.